These 20 T cell receptor beta chains share one sample of origin, sequenced in a study of graft-versus-host responses after intestinal transplantation. Clones were read by immunoSEQ multiplex PCR, and TCRdb kept only the in-frame ones, dropping some. The top ten hold 6.5% to 8.5% of the sample, which has over 65,000 clones, around 90% seen once. What these receptors recognize is not known. The sample here was unstimulated CD8+ T cells sorted from spleen or lymph node cells, taken before transplant. Source of these receptors: a human donor who was the organ donor for an intestinal transplant.

CDR3 in DNA: TGTGCCAGCAGTTACACGGGGGGAGTTAGCTATGGCTACACCTTC. Translating gives CASSYTGGVSYGYTF. This rearrangement joins TRBV6-5 to TRBJ1-2, with TRBD1 as a possible D gene (5 bases). Per germline, CDR1 MNHEY and CDR2 SVGAGI. The CDR3 has 15 amino acids. V was trimmed by 2 bases and J by 4 bases, leaving 14 bases between them.

V usage is TRBV30 and J usage is TRBJ1-2; D ambiguous. In germline, CDR1 is GTSNPN, CDR2 SVGIG (reference sequence). V lost 5 bases to trimming and J lost 8 bases, with 9 bases between them. CDR3 length: 10 residues. CDR3 sequence: CAWGSVGYTF. CDR3 nucleotide sequence: TGTGCCTGGGGGAGTGTCGGCTACACCTTC.

This clone was observed a few times. The chain couples TRBV5-4 to TRBJ1-1, with 8 bases lining up with TRBD1. The CDR3 has 14 amino acids. Germline trimming cut 2 bases from V and 1 base from J; bases unmatched to any gene: 1. Germline V gene data show CDR1 as SGHNT and CDR2 as YYREEE (reference sequence). CDR3: CASSLGTGNTEAFF. CDR3 in DNA: TGTGCCAGCAGCTTAGGGACAGGGAACACTGAAGCTTTCTTT.

The chain combines TRBV27 with TRBJ2-3; unclear D gene. Germline loops: CDR1 MNHEY, CDR2 SMNVEV (reference sequence). This CDR3 region has 15 residues. Trimming left V 1 base short and J 2 bases short, with 10 bases between. The CDR3 here is CASSLFGVDTDTQYF. In DNA form, the CDR3 reads TGTGCCAGCAGTTTATTTGGGGTGGACACAGATACGCAGTATTTT.

This clone has just one count. The J gene is TRBJ2-1, the V gene TRBV2, with 9 bases identical to TRBD2. This CDR3 region has 15 residues. J was trimmed by 4 bases and V by 6 bases; bases with no gene match: 7. Germline assignment: CDR1 SNHLY and CDR2 FYNNEI. The CDR3 region is CASRLAGPQYNEQFF. The CDR3 region has the DNA TGTGCCAGCAGGCTAGCGGGACCTCAATACAATGAGCAGTTCTTC.

This rearrangement joins TRBV4-2 to TRBJ2-7, with 9 bases that match TRBD2. V lost 4 bases and J lost 0; bases outside the gene matches: 22. Germline V gives CDR1 LGHNA, CDR2 YNFKEQ. The CDR3 length is 21 residues. CDR3 DNA: TGTGCCAGCAGCCGCCTAAGCGGGGGGCGTAGCGGTAGCGAGAGCTCCTACGAGCAGTACTTC. Its protein product is CASSRLSGGRSGSESSYEQYF.

The CDR3 loop reads CASSSGTGGGEQYF. Written as DNA, the CDR3 is TGCGCCAGCAGCAGCGGGACAGGGGGGGGCGAGCAGTACTTC. This chain links TRBV4-1 with TRBJ2-7, with 11 positions matching TRBD1. Germline V gene data show CDR1 as MGHRA and CDR2 as YSYEKL. J was trimmed by 6 bases and V by 5 bases; bases with no gene match: 6. The CDR3 length is 14 residues.

The V gene is TRBV6-5, the J gene TRBJ1-2; D unclear. The V end was cut by 1 base, the J end by 5 bases, with 11 bases between. This CDR3 is built from 14 residues. The V gene's germline CDR1 is MNHEY and CDR2 SVGAGI. CDR3 coding DNA: TGTGCCAGCAGTTACTTAGGCGGCTTTTATGGCTACACCTTC. It encodes CASSYLGGFYGYTF.

The chain uses TRBV6-1 and TRBJ2-1, with TRBD2 matching over 10 bases. Germline V gene data show CDR1 as MNHNS and CDR2 as SASEGT. This CDR3 is built from 16 residues. The junction had 2 bases not matched to a gene; V was cut back by 1 base and J by 2 bases. The CDR3 region is CASSEERGGPYNEQFF. The DNA of the CDR3 is TGTGCCAGCAGTGAAGAGCGGGGGGGCCCCTACAATGAGCAGTTCTTC.

The chain links TRBV7-9 to TRBJ2-7; D remains unclear. Germline-derived CDR1 and CDR2 are SEHNR and FQNEAQ (reference sequence). The CDR3 contains 16 residues. V shed 0 bases and J shed 9 bases, with 21 bases lying between them. The CDR3 coding sequence is TGTGCCAGCAGCTTAGCTGGTCAGGTCGACCCCTTGGTGCAGTACTTC. Its protein is CASSLAGQVDPLVQYF.

This clone was detected once. CDR3 protein: CASSPRGKPGYTF. In DNA form, the CDR3 reads TGTGCCAGTAGTCCTCGCGGGAAGCCCGGCTACACCTTC. J is TRBJ1-2 and V is TRBV19; no clear D gene. There are 13 residues in the CDR3. V shed 5 bases and J shed 8 bases, with 15 bases lying between them. Germline V gene data show CDR1 as LNHDA and CDR2 as SQIVND (reference sequence).

This clone was observed once. The chain has TRBV5-4 and TRBJ2-7; 7 bases are shared with TRBD2. CDR1 SGHNT and CDR2 YYREEE come from the germline V gene (reference sequence). V shed 4 bases, J shed 2 bases, and the junction held 15 bases outside the gene matches. The CDR3 loop spans 17 amino acids. The CDR3 bases are TGTGCCAGCAGCAGGATGGTGTCAGTGGGGGGGACCTACGAGCAGTACTTC. It yields the protein CASSRMVSVGGTYEQYF. The entire variable domain, with the rest obtained from reference TRBV5-4 and TRBJ2-7, is as follows: ETGVTQSPTHLIKTRGQQVTLRCSSQSGHNTVSWYQQALGQGPQFIFQYYREEENGRGNFPPRFSGLQFPNYSSELNVNALELDDSALYLCASSRMVSVGGTYEQYFGPGTRLTVT.

This clone was detected only once. The DNA for the CDR3 is TGTGCCAGCAGCGATGGACAGTCGAACACTGAAGCTTTCTTT. Protein product: CASSDGQSNTEAFF. The J gene is TRBJ1-1, the V gene TRBV9, with a possible D match to TRBD1 (6 bases). V was pared by 3 bases and J by 1 base, with 10 bases between. The CDR3 sequence is 14 residues long. Looked up from germline, CDR1 is SGDLS and CDR2 is YYNGEE.

V usage is TRBV2 and J usage is TRBJ2-7, with D perhaps TRBD2 (7 bases). V was pared by 3 bases and J by 5 bases, with 11 bases between. Germline loops: CDR1 SNHLY, CDR2 FYNNEI. This CDR3 has 13 residues. The CDR3 region is CASSDGGGNEQYF. The CDR3 DNA reads TGTGCCAGCAGTGATGGCGGGGGCAACGAGCAGTACTTC.

The chain couples TRBV10-3 to TRBJ2-7, with D perhaps TRBD2 (6 bases). V dropped 4 bases and J dropped 2 bases, with 12 bases sitting between them. This CDR3 contains 14 residues. Looked up from germline, CDR1 is ENHRY and CDR2 is SYGVKD. CDR3 protein: CAISGFSGTYEQYF. DNA for the CDR3: TGTGCCATCAGTGGGTTTAGCGGAACCTACGAGCAGTACTTC.

This rearrangement joins TRBV21-1 to TRBJ2-1; the table's D call of TRBD2 was not tested on the DNA. TRBV21-1 corresponds to a pseudogene. CDR3 length: 18 residues. CDR3 in DNA: TGTGCCAGCAGAGCCCGGCTAGCTAGACCCGACGCGTACAATGAGCAGTTCTTC. The encoded protein is CASRARLARPDAYNEQFF.

V gene TRBV2 combines with J gene TRBJ2-7; TRBD2 matches at 7 bases. The CDR3 has 14 residues. The germline V gene has CDR1 SNHLY and CDR2 FYNNEI. V was pared by 7 bases and J by 2 bases, with 8 bases of the junction left unmatched. The CDR3 here is CASKGTSEAYEQYF. The DNA of the CDR3 is TGTGCCAGCAAGGGAACTAGCGAGGCCTACGAGCAGTACTTC.

The rearrangement joins TRBV7-9 to TRBJ2-5, with 10 bases that match TRBD2. The CDR3 has 14 residues. Trimming removed 1 base from V and 5 bases from J; junction bases left unmatched: 1. Germline CDR1 is SEHNR and CDR2 is FQNEAQ (reference sequence). For the CDR3, the DNA is TGTGCCAGCAGCTTAGGACTAGCGGGCGAGACCCAGTACTTC. This encodes CASSLGLAGETQYF.

The chain is built from TRBV12-2 and TRBJ2-5. TRBV12-2 represents a pseudogene. The CDR3 runs to 16 residues. The CDR3 DNA reads as TGTGCAAGTCGCTTAGTACCCTTAAACCCGCAAGAGACCCAGTACTTC. This gives the protein CASRLVPLNPQETQYF.

V is TRBV9 and J is TRBJ2-3; D uncertain. The CDR3 is 15 residues long. Germline CDR1 and CDR2: SGDLS and YYNGEE. The V gene lost 4 bases and the J gene lost 0 bases, with 12 bases spanning the gap. CDR3 bases: TGTGCCAGCAGCCCCCTGATGGAGAGCACAGATACGCAGTATTTT. Its translation is CASSPLMESTDTQYF.